This T cell receptor beta chain was profiled in a study of cytomegalovirus exposure and HLA in healthy donors. In regard to this clone: What it recognizes is unknown.

PCR primers comprised 60 Vbeta and 13 Jbeta primers. Some clones are missing from TCRdb's copy, which holds only in-frame ones; the method was immunoSEQ multiplex PCR. The sample has 200,000 or so clones; 78% are singletons. V trimming: 6 bases; J trimming: 5 bases; junction bases outside the gene matches: 5. In germline, CDR1 is LNHDA, CDR2 SQIVND (reference sequence). This CDR3 region has 14 residues. Study-wide results and limits: There were a few CMV-associated chains whose specificity for CMV antigens was confirmed in vitro.

J is TRBJ1-5 and V is TRBV19; 9 nucleotides align to TRBD1. This TCR derives from a woman in her twenties or thirties in good health and CMV-seropositive. The specimen was PBMCs. The CDR3 region has the DNA TGTGCCAGTAGGCACAACAGGGGGCATCAGCCCCAGCATTTT. It is translated as CASRHNRGHQPQHF.